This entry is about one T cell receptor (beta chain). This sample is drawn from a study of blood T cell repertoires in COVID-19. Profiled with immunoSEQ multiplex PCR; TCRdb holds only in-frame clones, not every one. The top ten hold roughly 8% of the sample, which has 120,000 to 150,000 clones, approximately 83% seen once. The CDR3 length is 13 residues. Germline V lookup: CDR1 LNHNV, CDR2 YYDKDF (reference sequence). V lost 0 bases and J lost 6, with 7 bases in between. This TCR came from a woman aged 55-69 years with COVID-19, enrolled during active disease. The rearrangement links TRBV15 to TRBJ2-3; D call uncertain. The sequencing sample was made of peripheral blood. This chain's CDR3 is CATSRDPQDTQYF. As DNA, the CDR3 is TGTGCCACCAGCAGAGATCCCCAGGATACGCAGTATTTT.